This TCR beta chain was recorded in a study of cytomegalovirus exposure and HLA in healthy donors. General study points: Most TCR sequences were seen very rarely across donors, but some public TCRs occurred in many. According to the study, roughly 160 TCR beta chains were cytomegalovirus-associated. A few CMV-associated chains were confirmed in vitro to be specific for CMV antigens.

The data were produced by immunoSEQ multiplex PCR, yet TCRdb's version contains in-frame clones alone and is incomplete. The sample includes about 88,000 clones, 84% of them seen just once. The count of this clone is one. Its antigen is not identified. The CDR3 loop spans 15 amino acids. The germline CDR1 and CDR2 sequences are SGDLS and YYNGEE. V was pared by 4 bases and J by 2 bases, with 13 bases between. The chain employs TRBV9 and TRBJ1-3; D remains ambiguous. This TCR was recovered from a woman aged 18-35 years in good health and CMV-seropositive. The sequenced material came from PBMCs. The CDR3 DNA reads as TGTGCCAGCAGCCCGATGGAGGTGGCTGGAAACACCATATATTTT. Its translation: CASSPMEVAGNTIYF. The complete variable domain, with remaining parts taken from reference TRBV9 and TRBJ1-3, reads DSGVTQTPKHLITATGQRVTLRCSPRSGDLSVYWYQQSLDQGLQFLIQYYNGEERAKGNILERFSAQQFPDLHSELNLSSLELGDSALYFCASSPMEVAGNTIYFGEGSWLTVV.